The rows below give T cell receptor beta chains drawn from one sample of a study of lymphopenia after photon versus proton radiotherapy. Measured with immunoSEQ multiplex PCR; TCRdb has only the in-frame clones, and not every one. The sample consists of roughly 150,000 clones, roughly nine tenths of them appearing once. Material: peripheral blood, obtained from a patient treated with photon-based radiotherapy. The source of these receptors is a man between 50 and 59 years old with gastric cancer. CDR3s leave out the opening cysteine and the closing phenylalanine or tryptophan.

j_call: TRBJ2-7
cdr3_length: 16
v_call: TRBV5-6
cdr3_aa: ASRVGTERFLAGSEQY

j_call: TRBJ1-2
cdr3_length: 11
v_call: TRBV2
cdr3_aa: ASSEEGGAGYT

j_call: TRBJ2-4
cdr3_length: 13
v_call: TRBV9
cdr3_aa: ASSLGPDERNIQY

j_call: TRBJ2-3
cdr3_length: 12
v_call: TRBV7-2
cdr3_aa: ASSPRPPGDTQY

j_call: TRBJ2-7
cdr3_length: 13
v_call: TRBV4-3
cdr3_aa: ASSSQLAGGYEQY

j_call: TRBJ2-5
cdr3_length: 13
v_call: TRBV4-1
cdr3_aa: ASRLRDRTQETQY

j_call: TRBJ2-1
cdr3_length: 13
v_call: TRBV6-5
cdr3_aa: ASSYGTSGSNEQF

j_call: TRBJ1-3
cdr3_length: 13
v_call: TRBV5-4
cdr3_aa: ASSPDRASGNTIY

j_call: TRBJ1-1
cdr3_length: 12
v_call: TRBV5-1
cdr3_aa: ASSLDRGDTEAF

j_call: TRBJ2-2
cdr3_length: 13
v_call: TRBV2
cdr3_aa: ASTRLAGITGELF

j_call: TRBJ1-1
cdr3_length: 11
v_call: TRBV2
cdr3_aa: ASTGGLWTEAF

j_call: TRBJ1-2
cdr3_length: 12
v_call: TRBV6-5
cdr3_aa: ASRQQGLGYGYT

j_call: TRBJ2-1
cdr3_length: 13
v_call: TRBV7-9
cdr3_aa: ASSRGLAEGNEQF

j_call: TRBJ2-2
cdr3_length: 12
v_call: TRBV7-8
cdr3_aa: ASRHNTNTGELF

j_call: TRBJ1-4
cdr3_length: 12
v_call: TRBV5-1
cdr3_aa: ASRQSRPNEKLF

j_call: TRBJ2-7
cdr3_length: 13
v_call: TRBV11-2
cdr3_aa: ASSLGGGLAYEQY

j_call: TRBJ2-1
cdr3_length: 10
v_call: TRBV5-6
cdr3_aa: ASSSLGLGQF

j_call: TRBJ2-5
cdr3_length: 14
v_call: TRBV7-9
cdr3_aa: ASSLAGVLSRETQY

j_call: TRBJ2-7
cdr3_length: 12
v_call: TRBV6-6
cdr3_aa: ASSYPGRSYEQY

j_call: TRBJ2-7
cdr3_length: 12
v_call: TRBV5-6
cdr3_aa: ASSFPESSYEQY

j_call: TRBJ2-3
cdr3_length: 13
v_call: TRBV7-2
cdr3_aa: ASSNRQGGTDTQY

j_call: TRBJ2-2
cdr3_length: 14
v_call: TRBV7-2
cdr3_aa: ASSLSGTINTGELF

j_call: TRBJ2-7
cdr3_length: 10
v_call: TRBV2
cdr3_aa: ASSGQSYEQY

j_call: TRBJ2-2
cdr3_length: 14
v_call: TRBV15
cdr3_aa: ATSRRLAGDTGELF

j_call: TRBJ1-4
cdr3_length: 13
v_call: TRBV7-9
cdr3_aa: ASSPQGTGQEKLF

j_call: TRBJ2-1
cdr3_length: 13
v_call: TRBV5-1
cdr3_aa: ASSLASGLRAEQF

j_call: TRBJ1-2
cdr3_length: 10
v_call: TRBV12-5
cdr3_aa: ASGLPPYGYT

j_call: TRBJ2-3
cdr3_length: 10
v_call: TRBV2
cdr3_aa: ASRGNTDTQY

j_call: TRBJ2-4
cdr3_length: 19
v_call: TRBV4-3
cdr3_aa: ASSQDLGVQGVILAKNIQY

j_call: TRBJ1-5
cdr3_length: 16
v_call: TRBV14
cdr3_aa: ASSQVGVLFSVFQPQH

j_call: TRBJ2-1
cdr3_length: 14
v_call: TRBV9
cdr3_aa: ASSVVGTSEYNEQF

j_call: TRBJ1-1
cdr3_length: 13
v_call: TRBV6-6
cdr3_aa: ASSYPPGTNTEAF

j_call: TRBJ1-3
cdr3_length: 15
v_call: TRBV4-3
cdr3_aa: ASSQGSGLSSGNTIY

j_call: TRBJ2-1
cdr3_length: 13
v_call: TRBV27
cdr3_aa: ASSFDLGSYNEQF

j_call: TRBJ1-1
cdr3_length: 13
v_call: TRBV28
cdr3_aa: ASRRRTGENTEAF

j_call: TRBJ1-2
cdr3_length: 15
v_call: TRBV15
cdr3_aa: ATSGSGGTFTPYGYT

j_call: TRBJ2-2
cdr3_length: 14
v_call: TRBV19
cdr3_aa: ASSQGPGGTAGELF

j_call: TRBJ2-3
cdr3_length: 13
v_call: TRBV9
cdr3_aa: ASSVFSGRTDTQY

j_call: TRBJ2-7
cdr3_length: 11
v_call: TRBV7-2
cdr3_aa: ASSPHQGFEQY

j_call: TRBJ1-4
cdr3_length: 12
v_call: TRBV6-6
cdr3_aa: ASRPLGSNEKLF

j_call: TRBJ1-5
cdr3_length: 15
v_call: TRBV25-1
cdr3_aa: ASSGSSGTGRVQPQH

j_call: TRBJ2-4
cdr3_length: 12
v_call: TRBV4-3
cdr3_aa: ASSQESSQNIQY

j_call: TRBJ2-3
cdr3_length: 12
v_call: TRBV7-8
cdr3_aa: ASSSPGNTDTQY

j_call: TRBJ2-7
cdr3_length: 13
v_call: TRBV2
cdr3_aa: ASRLLAGGPNEQY

j_call: TRBJ2-7
cdr3_length: 13
v_call: TRBV5-5
cdr3_aa: ASSPSTSAPYEQY

j_call: TRBJ2-6
cdr3_length: 13
v_call: TRBV27
cdr3_aa: ASSPYTSGANVLT

j_call: TRBJ1-5
cdr3_length: 13
v_call: TRBV28
cdr3_aa: ASRAGGYGNQPQH

j_call: TRBJ1-3
cdr3_length: 13
v_call: TRBV30
cdr3_aa: AWSKVHSEGNTIY

j_call: TRBJ1-2
cdr3_length: 11
v_call: TRBV7-2
cdr3_aa: ASSLTTGGGYT